These 27 T cell receptor beta chains share one sample of origin, sequenced in a study of T cell responses to AZD1222 COVID-19 vaccine. The data were produced by immunoSEQ multiplex PCR, yet TCRdb's version contains in-frame clones alone and is incomplete. Altogether fewer than 70,000 clones are present, 89% being singletons, with the ten largest covering under 6.5%. Sequenced material: peripheral blood, taken 28 days after the second AZD1222 dose. The source is an adult who received the AZD1222 COVID-19 vaccine.

This clone was seen a handful of times. The V call is TRBV11-2, the J call TRBJ2-1; D remains unclear. The CDR3 runs 14 residues. Trimming cost V 2 bases and J 5 bases, with 10 bases left between them. CDR1 and CDR2 from the germline V gene are SGHAT and FQNNGV. The CDR3 region is CASSLSRGDNEQFF. The CDR3 DNA follows: TGTGCCAGCAGCTTAAGTCGAGGAGACAATGAGCAGTTCTTC.

This clone was counted a single time. The chain carries TRBV19 and TRBJ2-5; 7 bases match TRBD2. This CDR3 has 16 residues. The germline CDR1 and CDR2 sequences are LNHDA and SQIVND (reference sequence). Trimming removed 1 base from V and 5 bases from J; junction bases left unmatched: 10. The chain's CDR3 is CASSIGGGPPLETQYF. CDR3 nucleotides: TGTGCCAGTAGTATAGGCGGGGGACCGCCCCTGGAGACCCAGTACTTC.

The rearrangement uses TRBV28 and TRBJ1-2; 8 positions agree with TRBD1. This CDR3 has 12 residues. Germline values: CDR1 MDHEN, CDR2 SYDVKM. Trimming removed 6 bases from V and 6 bases from J; junction bases left unmatched: 3. CDR3: CASSAQGDGYTF. In DNA, the CDR3 is TGTGCCAGCAGCGCACAGGGGGATGGCTACACCTTC.

This clone was seen only once. The V gene is TRBV10-3, the J gene TRBJ2-1; 8 nucleotides align to TRBD1. This CDR3 region has 13 residues. CDR1 ENHRY and CDR2 SYGVKD come from the germline V gene. V shed 6 bases and J 5 bases; nucleotides not matched to a gene: 3. The CDR3 nucleotides are TGTGCCATCAGATCGGACAGGGACAATGAGCAGTTCTTC. Translating it yields CAIRSDRDNEQFF.

The chain is built from TRBV6-5 and TRBJ1-1; D gene ambiguous. This CDR3 spans 13 amino acids. V was cut by 0 bases and J by 7 bases, with 9 bases left in between. Germline CDR1 and CDR2: MNHEY and SVGAGI. CDR3 bases: TGTGCCAGCAGTTACTCGAGGAGGGATGAAGCTTTCTTT. Translating gives CASSYSRRDEAFF.

The CDR3 is CASSPTQAYEQYF. The DNA for the CDR3 is TGTGCCAGCTCACCTACACAAGCCTACGAGCAGTACTTC. This chain connects TRBV18 to TRBJ2-7, with D unresolved. V dropped 3 bases and J dropped 2 bases, with 8 bases sitting between them. This CDR3 is 13 amino acids long. Germline V gene data show CDR1 as KGHSH and CDR2 as LQKENI.

The chain couples TRBV19 to TRBJ2-7; perhaps D is TRBD1 or TRBD2 (5 bases each). The CDR3 runs 14 residues. Trimming left V 4 bases short and J 7 bases short, with 17 bases between. Germline V gene lookup returns CDR1 LNHDA and CDR2 SQIVND (reference sequence). CDR3 coding DNA: TGTGCCAGTAGTAAGGTCCCGCAGGGCGGGGAGCAGTACTTC. Translating it yields CASSKVPQGGEQYF.

The gene calls are TRBV7-9 and TRBJ2-7; 10 bases line up with TRBD2. The germline CDR1 and CDR2 sequences are SEHNR and FQNEAQ (reference sequence). The CDR3 is 23 residues long. Germline trimming cut 8 bases from V and 2 bases from J; bases unmatched to any gene: 33. The CDR3 spells CASATWSSGRGVRTQAPTYEQYF. CDR3 DNA: TGTGCCAGCGCCACCTGGTCTAGCGGGAGAGGGGTCCGCACACAGGCACCCACCTACGAGCAGTACTTC.

The chain links TRBV10-2 to TRBJ2-3; D is possibly TRBD2 (5 bases). The CDR3 contains 14 residues. The V end lost 4 bases, the J end lost 2 bases, and 10 bases lay between the germline ends. Germline V gene lookup returns CDR1 WSHSY and CDR2 SAAADI. Here the CDR3 reads CASSVVGVTDTQYF. The CDR3, as DNA: TGCGCCAGCAGTGTGGTGGGAGTCACAGATACGCAGTATTTT.

V gene TRBV6-4 combines with J gene TRBJ2-1, with 11 positions matching TRBD2. CDR1 and CDR2 (germline): MRHNA, SNTAGT. This CDR3 region has 15 residues. V lost 4 bases to trimming and J lost 2 bases; unmatched junction nucleotides: 1. The CDR3, as DNA: TGTGCCAGCAGTGTACTAGCGGGGGCCTACAATGAGCAGTTCTTC. Amino acid sequence: CASSVLAGAYNEQFF.

This chain connects TRBV6-2 or TRBV6-3 to TRBJ1-2; possibly TRBD1 for D (5 bases). The V end lost 0 bases, the J end lost 4 bases, and 9 bases lay between the germline ends. This CDR3 comprises 14 residues. Per the germline V gene, CDR1 is MNHEY and CDR2 is SVGEGT. The CDR3 spells CASSYSGGSYGYTF. DNA for the CDR3: TGTGCCAGCAGTTACTCGGGGGGATCCTATGGCTACACCTTC.

This chain links TRBV30 with TRBJ1-6; 7 bases line up with TRBD1. The CDR3 runs to 15 residues. The ends lost 2 bases at V and 5 bases at J; junction bases unmatched: 6. Looked up from germline, CDR1 is GTSNPN and CDR2 is SVGIG (reference sequence). The CDR3 protein is CAWSKGQRDNSPLHF. The CDR3 nucleotides read TGTGCCTGGAGTAAGGGACAGCGCGATAATTCACCCCTCCACTTT. The full variable domain, rest sourced from reference TRBV30 and TRBJ1-6, is SQTIHQWPATLVQPVGSPLSLECTVEGTSNPNLYWYRQAAGRGLQLLFYSVGIGQISSEVPQNLSASRPQDRQFILSSKKLLLSDSGFYLCAWSKGQRDNSPLHFGNGTRLTVT.

The chain joins TRBV9 to TRBJ1-5; unclear D gene. The germline gives CDR1 SGDLS, CDR2 YYNGEE. Trimming removed 4 bases at V and 4 bases at J, with 9 bases between. The CDR3 spans 13 residues. The CDR3: CASSLTGNQPQHF. DNA for the CDR3: TGTGCCAGCAGCCTGACCGGTAATCAGCCCCAGCATTTT.

This clone has only a few counts. The rearrangement links TRBV4-3 to TRBJ1-1; the D gene is possibly TRBD1 (6 bases). Germline-derived CDR1 and CDR2 are LGHNA and YSLEER. V was trimmed by 0 bases and J by 1 base, leaving 9 bases between them. The CDR3 covers 15 residues. The CDR3 loop reads CASSQDHRANTEAFF. The CDR3 bases are TGCGCCAGCAGCCAAGATCACAGGGCGAACACTGAAGCTTTCTTT.

V gene TRBV10-1 combines with J gene TRBJ1-4; unclear D gene. Trimming removed 3 bases from V and 2 bases from J, with 10 bases in between. The CDR3 length is 15 residues. Germline values: CDR1 WNHNN, CDR2 SYGVQD (reference sequence). The CDR3 here is CASSEVGGTNEKLFF. The CDR3 DNA reads TGCGCCAGCAGTGAAGTCGGCGGGACTAATGAAAAACTGTTTTTT.

V and J are TRBV2 and TRBJ1-1; D is perhaps TRBD1 (5 bases). CDR1 is SNHLY, CDR2 FYNNEI, per germline. The CDR3 spans 13 residues. Trimming stripped 4 bases from V and 8 bases from J, with 14 bases between. Written as DNA, the CDR3 is TGTGCCAGCAGTGTAAAGCAGGGCCCAGAAGCTTTCTTT. This codes for CASSVKQGPEAFF.

This chain uses TRBV19 with TRBJ2-1; 8 nucleotides align to TRBD2. The CDR3 consists of 16 residues. The germline CDR1 and CDR2 sequences are LNHDA and SQIVND (reference sequence). The V and J ends lost 6 bases and 5 bases, in that order; junction bases with no gene match: 12. CDR3 region: CASRPVGSGTDNEQFF. The CDR3 DNA follows: TGTGCCAGTAGACCCGTGGGTAGCGGGACCGACAATGAGCAGTTCTTC.

This chain joins TRBV19 and TRBJ1-5, with a weak D call TRBD1 (5 bases). CDR1 and CDR2 from the germline V gene are LNHDA and SQIVND (reference sequence). V was pared by 10 bases and J by 6 bases, with 16 bases between. The CDR3 length is 13 residues. In DNA, the CDR3 is TGTGCCACTGAGGTGTTGAGGGGTCAGCCCCAGCATTTT. It is translated as CATEVLRGQPQHF.

The chain is built from TRBV20-1 and TRBJ1-2; 7 nucleotides align to TRBD1. CDR1 and CDR2 (germline): DFQATT, SNEGSKA (reference sequence). The V gene end was trimmed by 5 bases and the J gene end by 7 bases; junction bases not matched to a gene: 4. The CDR3 is made up of 11 amino acids. CDR3 residues: CSASGGSGYTF. CDR3 nucleotide sequence: TGCAGTGCTTCAGGGGGTAGTGGCTACACCTTC.

The V call is TRBV6-5, the J call TRBJ2-3, with D possibly TRBD2 on 6 matching bases. This CDR3 has 15 residues. Trimming shortened V by 6 bases and J by 4 bases, and 17 bases separated the two germline ends. Germline V gene lookup returns CDR1 MNHEY and CDR2 SVGAGI. CDR3 sequence (DNA): TGTGCCAGCAGCGGGGGAGCCGCCGCGGCAGATACGCAGTATTTT. It translates to CASSGGAAAADTQYF.

This chain links TRBV6-5 with TRBJ1-2, with a possible D match to TRBD1 (6 bases). This CDR3 is built from 14 residues. With 7 bases removed from V and 0 bases from J, the gap between germline ends came to 12 bases. In germline, CDR1 is MNHEY, CDR2 SVGAGI. CDR3 region: CASTDRRSNYGYTF. The CDR3 nucleotides read TGTGCCAGCACCGACAGGAGGTCTAACTATGGCTACACCTTC.

In its sample, this clone was seen once. The CDR3 spells CASSGGVGIGTGELFF. The CDR3 DNA sequence: TGCGCCAGCAGCGGGGGAGTGGGAATTGGCACCGGGGAGCTGTTTTTT. The chain joins TRBV5-1 to TRBJ2-2; D may correspond to TRBD1 or TRBD2 (5 bases each). The length of the CDR3 is 16 residues. Trimming took off 4 bases at V and 4 bases at J, with 17 bases between the two ends. Looked up from germline, CDR1 is SGHRS and CDR2 is YFSETQ.

This chain connects TRBV3-1 (or the pseudogene TRBV3-2) to TRBJ1-2; the D gene is possibly TRBD1 (5 bases). Per the germline V gene, CDR1 is LGHDT and CDR2 is YNNKEL (reference sequence). Trimming removed 2 bases at V and 8 bases at J, with 15 bases between. The CDR3 length is 14 residues. The CDR3: CASSQTRGTRGYTF. The CDR3 region has the DNA TGTGCCAGCAGCCAAACGCGGGGGACGAGGGGCTACACCTTC.

CDR3 in DNA: TGTGCCAGCAGTTCGATATCCAGGGTTTATAGCTATGGCTACACCTTC. It codes for CASSSISRVYSYGYTF. The rearrangement uses TRBV6-5 and TRBJ1-2; the D gene is possibly TRBD1 (5 bases). The CDR3 runs 16 residues. Trimming removed 4 bases from V and 4 bases from J, with 19 bases in between. Germline CDR1 reads MNHEY; CDR2 reads SVGAGI.

This clone was observed once. The rearrangement joins TRBV24-1 to TRBJ2-1; 10 bases map to TRBD2. CDR3 length: 15 residues. Germline V gene lookup returns CDR1 KGHDR and CDR2 SFDVKD. J lost 8 bases, V lost 5 bases, and 8 bases had no gene match. The CDR3 region is CATSAGLASRDEQFF. The DNA for the CDR3 is TGTGCCACCAGTGCGGGACTAGCGTCTCGCGATGAGCAGTTCTTC.

V usage is TRBV5-4 and J usage is TRBJ1-6; D gene unclear. CDR3 length: 14 amino acids. With 1 base removed from V and 8 bases from J, the gap between germline ends came to 10 bases. Germline V gives CDR1 SGHNT, CDR2 YYREEE (reference sequence). Here the CDR3 DNA reads TGTGCCAGCAGCTTGTCCTCCAGAGATTCACCCCTCCACTTT. Translated: CASSLSSRDSPLHF.

The count of this clone is one. V and J are TRBV20-1 and TRBJ2-5, with D uncertain. Germline V CDR1 and CDR2: DFQATT, SNEGSKA (reference sequence). This CDR3 is built from 11 residues. Between the trimmed V and J ends, which lost 3 bases and 5 bases, there was a span of 7 bases. The CDR3 DNA reads as TGCAGTGCTAGGGTTCAGGAGACCCAGTACTTC. Protein: CSARVQETQYF.